Shown below are 24 T cell receptor beta chains from a single sample sequenced in a study of response to subunit inactivated influenza vaccine. TCRdb re-derived calls from the RT-PCR reads in MiXCR, one entry per CDR3 protein. The sample yields approximately 480,000 distinct CDR3 sequences, approximately 11% seen once. Material: PBMCs from blood, obtained more than 35 days after vaccination. The receptors originated from a man aged 50 or older who received an inactivated influenza vaccine.

J is TRBJ2-5 and V is TRBV3-1, with a tentative D call TRBD2 (5 bases). Trimming removed 1 base at V and 3 bases at J, with 9 bases between. Per the germline V gene, CDR1 is LGHDT and CDR2 is YNNKEL (reference sequence). CDR3 length: 14 amino acids. In nucleotides, the CDR3 is TGTGCCAGCAGCCAAGTCGGACTGAAAGAGACCCAGTACTTC. This sequence encodes CASSQVGLKETQYF.

The V gene is TRBV29-1, the J gene TRBJ1-3, with a weak D call TRBD1 (6 bases). The CDR3 spans 16 residues. V was clipped by 0 bases and J by 0 bases, with 12 bases between them. Per the germline V gene, CDR1 is SQVTM and CDR2 is ANQGSEA. As DNA, the CDR3 is TGCAGCGTTGAAGACTGGGACAAGAGCTCTGGAAACACCATATATTTT. Residues: CSVEDWDKSSGNTIYF.

There are many counts of this clonotype. The CDR3 region is CASSYKAGTHQETQYF. The CDR3 region has the DNA TGTGCCAGCAGTTACAAAGCCGGGACCCACCAAGAGACCCAGTACTTC. The rearrangement joins TRBV7-9 to TRBJ2-5, with D possibly being TRBD1 or TRBD2 (5 bases each). The germline V and J ends were trimmed by 6 bases and 0 bases, with 17 bases remaining between them. The length of the CDR3 is 16 residues. CDR1 is SEHNR and CDR2 is FQNEAQ in the germline V gene (reference sequence).

The chain combines TRBV5-6 with TRBJ2-7; 9 nucleotides line up with TRBD2. The V gene's germline CDR1 is SGHDT and CDR2 YYEEEE. This CDR3 comprises 15 residues. The V and J ends lost 2 bases and 0 bases, in that order; junction bases with no gene match: 3. The CDR3 DNA reads TGTGCCAGCAGCTTCTCTAGCGGGACCTCCTACGAGCAGTACTTC. Translating it yields CASSFSSGTSYEQYF.

The V call is TRBV7-9, the J call TRBJ2-1; no clear D gene. Germline V lookup: CDR1 SEHNR, CDR2 FQNEAQ (reference sequence). This CDR3 region has 11 residues. V was cut by 4 bases and J by 10 bases, with 8 bases left in between. The CDR3 loop reads CASSSRWEQFF. Here the CDR3 DNA reads TGTGCCAGCAGCTCTAGATGGGAGCAGTTCTTC.

The table lists this clonotype with many counts. The chain links TRBV20-1 to TRBJ2-5, with 14 bases identical to TRBD2. This CDR3 spans 15 amino acids. Germline V gene lookup returns CDR1 DFQATT and CDR2 SNEGSKA (reference sequence). V dropped 1 base and J dropped 8; count of bases not matched to a gene: 6. The CDR3 coding sequence is TGCAGTGCTAGAGTCCCGGGACTAGCGGGGGAAACCCAGTACTTC. It specifies CSARVPGLAGETQYF.

J is TRBJ2-5 and V is TRBV20-1; 7 nucleotides agree with TRBD2. After removal of 6 bases from V and 5 bases from J, the junction contained 18 bases not matched to a gene. Germline CDR1 reads DFQATT; CDR2 reads SNEGSKA (reference sequence). This CDR3 contains 16 residues. CDR3 nucleotide sequence: TGCAGTGCCCCACCTGGGGGGGGGGTGGTACGGGAGACCCAGTACTTC. This codes for CSAPPGGGVVRETQYF.

As to this clonotype: A read error is possible here, since a much larger clone lies one base away. This rearrangement joins TRBV20-1 to TRBJ2-5, with TRBD2 as a possible D gene (6 bases). The J call may be in error: the DNA end matches TRBJ2-1 better. This CDR3 is 16 amino acids long. The V gene's germline CDR1 is DFQATT and CDR2 SNEGSKA (reference sequence). The CDR3 nucleotides read TGCAGTGCTAGAGTCATGAAGGAGGGGTTACAAGAGACCCAGTTCTTC. Translated: CSARVMKEGLQETQFF.

The chain couples TRBV3-1 to TRBJ2-7, with TRBD1 matching over 11 bases. CDR3 length: 14 residues. Per the germline V gene, CDR1 is LGHDT and CDR2 is YNNKEL (reference sequence). J lost 5 bases, V lost 5 bases, and 5 bases had no gene match. CDR3 loop: CASSSGQGADEQYF. DNA for the CDR3: TGTGCCAGCAGCTCAGGACAGGGGGCCGACGAGCAGTACTTC.

The V and J genes are TRBV7-2 and TRBJ1-2, with D perhaps matching TRBD1 (6 bases). This CDR3 has 16 residues. Trimming removed 4 bases from V and 7 bases from J, with 22 bases in between. Germline values: CDR1 SGHTA, CDR2 FQGNSA. The CDR3 here is CASSSGGGETGIGYTF. Here the CDR3 DNA reads TGTGCCAGCAGCTCCGGGGGGGGAGAAACAGGGATTGGCTACACCTTC.

The rearrangement uses TRBV7-8 and TRBJ1-5; possibly TRBD1 for D (6 bases). Trimming removed 1 base from V and 0 bases from J, with 10 bases in between. The CDR3 totals 16 residues. Germline lookup yields CDR1 SGHVS and CDR2 FQNEAQ. The CDR3 DNA follows: TGTGCCAGCAGCTTAGATTCGGGACATAGCAATCAGCCCCAGCATTTT. Translating it yields CASSLDSGHSNQPQHF.

This clonotype showed up just a few times. V and J are TRBV20-1 and TRBJ2-3, with 10 bases lining up with TRBD2. Germline-derived CDR1 and CDR2 are DFQATT and SNEGSKA (reference sequence). The V gene end was trimmed by 5 bases and the J gene end by 3 bases; junction bases not matched to a gene: 5. This CDR3 has 14 amino acids. The CDR3 spells CSAPGLADTDTQYF. In DNA, the CDR3 is TGCAGTGCTCCAGGACTAGCGGATACAGATACGCAGTATTTT.

This chain joins TRBV20-1 and TRBJ2-1; D possibly corresponds to TRBD2 (6 bases). Trimming removed 4 bases from V and 8 bases from J, with 18 bases in between. The CDR3 length is 14 residues. Germline CDR1 DFQATT, CDR2 SNEGSKA (reference sequence). This CDR3 reads CSAIPTLATYEQFF. CDR3 nucleotide sequence: TGCAGTGCTATCCCCACCCTAGCGACCTATGAGCAGTTCTTC.

The V call is TRBV3-1, the J call TRBJ1-2, with 7 nucleotides matching TRBD1. Germline V gene data show CDR1 as LGHDT and CDR2 as YNNKEL (reference sequence). This CDR3 is 16 amino acids long. J gave up 5 bases and V 2 bases, and 11 bases lay outside the gene matches. DNA for the CDR3: TGTGCCAGCAGCCAACGGACAGGCGGATCTGGGTATGGCTACACCTTC. This gives the protein CASSQRTGGSGYGYTF.

This clonotype was recorded many times. This chain connects TRBV7-2 to TRBJ2-1; the D is unclear. CDR1 SGHTA and CDR2 FQGNSA come from the germline V gene. The CDR3 runs 14 residues. V lost 2 bases to trimming and J lost 7 bases, with 12 bases between them. CDR3: CASSLNRFGNEQFF. DNA of the CDR3: TGTGCCAGCAGCTTAAATCGTTTTGGGAATGAGCAGTTCTTC.

The chain links TRBV4-2 to TRBJ2-2; TRBD1 agrees at 12 bases. The J segment lost 6 bases and the V segment lost 2 bases, leaving 10 bases of the junction unmatched. This CDR3 has 18 amino acids. Germline loops: CDR1 LGHNA, CDR2 YNFKEQ. The chain's CDR3 is CASSQTAGQGALSGELFF. As DNA, the CDR3 is TGTGCCAGCAGCCAAACCGCGGGACAGGGGGCGCTGTCCGGGGAGCTGTTTTTT.

The table lists this clonotype with a few counts. The genes are TRBV20-1 and TRBJ2-3; no definite D call. From germline, CDR1 is DFQATT and CDR2 SNEGSKA (reference sequence). This CDR3 has 13 amino acids. Trimming pared 4 bases from V and 5 bases from J, leaving 13 bases between. The DNA for the CDR3 is TGCAGTGCTACAGAAACCTCAAGAGATACGCAGTATTTT. It codes for CSATETSRDTQYF.

This clonotype was recorded a few times. The rearrangement uses TRBV7-2 and TRBJ2-3; D might be TRBD1 (7 bases). This CDR3 has 16 residues. Trimming left V 5 bases short and J 3 bases short, with 18 bases between. CDR1 SGHTA and CDR2 FQGNSA come from the germline V gene. The CDR3 spells CASSLTGTLATDTQYF. The CDR3 region has the DNA TGTGCCAGCAGCCTGACAGGGACTTTAGCGACAGATACGCAGTATTTT.

There are a few counts of this clonotype. The CDR3, as DNA: TGCGCCAGCAGCCAACCGCCGACCTACGAGCAGTACTTC. It codes for CASSQPPTYEQYF. The chain carries TRBV5-1 and TRBJ2-7, with D uncertain. Trimming shortened V by 4 bases and J by 2 bases, and 10 bases separated the two germline ends. Germline CDR1 SGHRS, CDR2 YFSETQ. The CDR3 contains 13 residues.

The sample holds many counts of this clonotype. This chain connects TRBV7-9 to TRBJ2-5, with TRBD1 identical over 10 bases. Trimming at V came to 5 bases and at J to 5 bases, leaving 11 bases not matched to a gene. Germline CDR1 is SEHNR and CDR2 is FQNEAQ (reference sequence). This CDR3 has 16 residues. The CDR3 loop is CASSITGTGERETQYF. CDR3 DNA sequence: TGTGCCAGCAGCATCACCGGGACAGGGGAGCGGGAGACCCAGTACTTC.

This chain joins TRBV24-1 and TRBJ2-1; D not certain. Germline CDR1 and CDR2: KGHDR and SFDVKD. V lost 4 bases and J 10 bases, leaving 10 bases between the germline ends. The CDR3 has 12 amino acids. The CDR3 bases are TGTGCCACCAGTGACCCCCTAAGCGAGCAGTTCTTC. Its translation: CATSDPLSEQFF.

This clonotype turned up a few times. The CDR3 is CASSSGHTDTQYF. Written as DNA, the CDR3 is TGTGCCAGCAGCTCCGGACACACAGATACGCAGTATTTT. This chain uses TRBV11-2 with TRBJ2-3, with D perhaps matching TRBD1 (5 bases). CDR3 length: 13 amino acids. Trimming removed 4 bases from V and 2 bases from J, with 7 bases in between. Germline lookup yields CDR1 SGHAT and CDR2 FQNNGV.

The rearrangement uses TRBV29-1 and TRBJ1-6, with D possibly being TRBD1 (6 bases). This CDR3 is built from 13 residues. With 5 bases removed from V and 6 bases from J, the gap between germline ends came to 11 bases. Germline V lookup: CDR1 SQVTM, CDR2 ANQGSEA. The CDR3 DNA sequence: TGCAGCGTTTGGACAGCCCGTAATTCACCCCTCCACTTT. Translation gives CSVWTARNSPLHF.

This clonotype has a count of ten or more. The chain recombines TRBV3-1 with TRBJ2-3; D remains ambiguous. CDR3 length: 16 amino acids. From germline, CDR1 is LGHDT and CDR2 YNNKEL (reference sequence). Trimming took 2 bases from V and 3 from J, leaving 15 bases between them. CDR3: CASSQRRRDTTDTQYF. The CDR3 nucleotides read TGTGCCAGCAGCCAACGCCGACGTGACACTACAGATACGCAGTATTTT.